The next 21 T cell receptor beta chains were all read from a single sample in a study of control samples from healthy donors and cancer patients. Sequencing was performed with immunoSEQ multiplex PCR; in TCRdb, only in-frame clones are kept and a portion is missing. The sample has tens of thousands of clones, 87% seen once; the top ten hold 3% to 4%. Input material: blood. The receptor set was obtained from a woman aged 45-65 years in good health.

The J gene is TRBJ2-7, the V gene TRBV5-4; D could derive from TRBD1 or TRBD2 (5 bases each). Germline-derived CDR1 and CDR2 are SGHNT and YYREEE (reference sequence). V shed 5 bases and J shed 4 bases, with 16 bases lying between them. The CDR3 totals 14 residues. This chain's CDR3 is CASRKDSGPYEQYF. In DNA form, the CDR3 reads TGTGCCAGCAGAAAAGACAGCGGACCATACGAGCAGTACTTC.

V is TRBV30 and J is TRBJ1-4, with D uncertain. Trimming took off 3 bases at V and 4 bases at J, with 18 bases between the two ends. The germline gives CDR1 GTSNPN, CDR2 SVGIG (reference sequence). The CDR3 totals 16 residues. The CDR3 sequence: CAWSPGLATFNEKLFF. CDR3 coding DNA: TGTGCCTGGAGCCCCGGGTTGGCCACCTTTAATGAAAAACTGTTTTTT.

This sequence joins TRBV11-2 and TRBJ2-1, with 9 bases fitting TRBD1. The CDR3 has 16 amino acids. V shed 4 bases, J shed 5 bases, and the junction held 9 bases outside the gene matches. Germline V gives CDR1 SGHAT, CDR2 FQNNGV. The CDR3: CASSYLTGGSDNEQFF. The CDR3 coding sequence is TGTGCCAGCAGCTATCTCACAGGGGGCTCGGACAATGAGCAGTTCTTC.

In this sample, this clone turned up once. J is TRBJ1-5 and V is TRBV6-1, with no clear D. The CDR3 has 15 residues. CDR1 MNHNS and CDR2 SASEGT come from the germline V gene. V gave up 3 bases and J gave up 2 bases, with 11 bases separating them. CDR3 sequence reads: CASSDRHLRNQPQHF. In nucleotides, the CDR3 is TGTGCCAGCAGTGACCGACACTTACGCAATCAGCCCCAGCATTTT.

The V gene is TRBV5-4, the J gene TRBJ2-1; TRBD2 agrees at 7 bases. The germline CDR1 and CDR2 sequences are SGHNT and YYREEE (reference sequence). The CDR3 covers 15 residues. Losses at the gene ends were 1 base for V and 2 bases for J; bases not matched to a gene: 3. CDR3 sequence: CASSLNGLAYNEQFF. DNA of the CDR3: TGTGCCAGCAGCTTGAATGGACTAGCCTACAATGAGCAGTTCTTC.

This chain uses TRBV11-2 with TRBJ2-3; TRBD2 agrees at 10 bases. Germline trimming cut 5 bases from V and 6 bases from J; bases unmatched to any gene: 2. The CDR3 runs to 13 residues. CDR1 is SGHAT and CDR2 is FQNNGV in the germline V gene. CDR3 bases: TGTGCCAGCAGCCGGGGACTAGCGGATACGCAGTATTTT. Its protein product is CASSRGLADTQYF. Combining the CDR3 with reference TRBV11-2 and TRBJ2-3 gives the whole variable domain EAGVAQSPRYKIIEKRQSVAFWCNPISGHATLYWYQQILGQGPKLLIQFQNNGVVDDSQLPKDRFSAERLKGVDSTLKIQPAKLEDSAVYLCASSRGLADTQYFGPGTRLTVL.

This chain connects TRBV2 to TRBJ1-2; possible D gene TRBD1, 5 bases. The CDR3 is made up of 14 amino acids. Between the trimmed V and J ends, which lost 3 bases and 3 bases, there was a span of 11 bases. Germline V CDR1 and CDR2: SNHLY, FYNNEI. The CDR3 DNA reads as TGTGCCAGCAGTGAGGGGGGTAAGGACTATGGCTACACCTTC. Residues: CASSEGGKDYGYTF.

CDR3 protein: CASVSNLGLGSHEQFF. Written as DNA, the CDR3 is TGTGCCAGTGTGTCCAACCTAGGACTAGGATCCCATGAGCAGTTCTTC. This rearrangement joins TRBV19 to TRBJ2-1; the match to TRBD2 covers 7 bases. CDR3 length equals 16 residues. Germline CDR1 is LNHDA and CDR2 is SQIVND (reference sequence). The J segment lost 8 bases and the V segment lost 8 bases, leaving 18 bases of the junction unmatched. The whole variable domain, remainder taken from reference TRBV19 and TRBJ2-1, is DGGITQSPKYLFRKEGQNVTLSCEQNLNHDAMYWYRQDPGQGLRLIYYSQIVNDFQKGDIAEGYSVSREKKESFPLTVTSAQKNPTAFYLCASVSNLGLGSHEQFFGPGTRLTVL.

The CDR3: CASSPLGQETQYF. The CDR3 nucleotides are TGTGCCAGCAGCCCACTTGGGCAAGAGACCCAGTACTTC. This rearrangement joins TRBV11-3 to TRBJ2-5; D not certain. The CDR3 contains 13 residues. V was shortened by 5 bases and J by 2 bases, with 9 bases between the two germline ends. The germline V gene has CDR1 SGHNT and CDR2 YENEEA.

Only one count was recorded for this clone. The CDR3 loop reads CASSIGTSGRNEQFF. For the CDR3, the DNA is TGTGCCAGTAGTATAGGAACTAGCGGGAGGAATGAGCAGTTCTTC. The chain carries TRBV19 and TRBJ2-1; 12 bases are shared with TRBD2. V dropped 1 base and J dropped 7; count of bases not matched to a gene: 2. The CDR3 totals 15 residues. Germline loops: CDR1 LNHDA, CDR2 SQIVND (reference sequence).

CDR3 in amino acids: CASRGGGSYGYTF. CDR3 nucleotides: TGTGCCAGCAGGGGTGGGGGCAGCTATGGCTACACCTTC. The chain combines TRBV6-5 with TRBJ1-2; possibly TRBD1 for D (6 bases). The CDR3 covers 13 residues. V was trimmed by 6 bases and J by 4 bases, leaving 12 bases between them. Germline loops: CDR1 MNHEY, CDR2 SVGAGI.

J is TRBJ1-2 and V is TRBV28, with 10 bases lining up with TRBD1. The CDR3 loop spans 15 amino acids. Germline CDR1 and CDR2: MDHEN and SYDVKM. The V and J ends lost 4 bases and 4 bases, in that order; junction bases with no gene match: 6. The CDR3 loop reads CASSSSWDRGYGYTF. CDR3 coding DNA: TGTGCCAGCAGTTCCTCGTGGGACAGGGGCTATGGCTACACCTTC.

CDR3 bases: TGTGCCAGCAGCGCCGGGACAGGGGGCTATGGCTACACCTTC. It specifies CASSAGTGGYGYTF. V and J are TRBV6-5 and TRBJ1-2, with 11 positions matching TRBD1. With 6 bases clipped from V and 4 bases from J, the junction kept 4 bases outside the gene matches. This CDR3 is 14 amino acids long. Germline V gene data show CDR1 as MNHEY and CDR2 as SVGAGI.

The chain carries TRBV28 and TRBJ2-2, with TRBD2 matching 10 bases. J lost 9 bases, V lost 5 bases, and 9 bases had no gene match. Germline loops: CDR1 MDHEN, CDR2 SYDVKM. The CDR3 length is 15 residues. The CDR3 DNA is TGTGCCAGCAGTACCCAGCGGGAGGGCCGTAGGGAGCTGTTTTTT. Amino acid sequence: CASSTQREGRRELFF.

The chain is built from TRBV24-1 and TRBJ2-3; the D is unclear. This CDR3 is 13 amino acids long. V lost 4 bases and J lost 1, with 5 bases in between. Germline CDR1 reads KGHDR; CDR2 reads SFDVKD. DNA for the CDR3: TGTGCCACCAGTGACACCGGCACAGATACGCAGTATTTT. It codes for CATSDTGTDTQYF.

The chain employs TRBV12-5 and TRBJ2-1, with 9 bases identical to TRBD2. From germline, CDR1 is LGHNT and CDR2 FRNRAP. Trimming at V came to 0 bases and at J to 2 bases, leaving 5 bases not matched to a gene. The CDR3 loop spans 17 amino acids. DNA for the CDR3: TGTGCTAGTGGTTTGGTACTTGGCGGGAGGGCCTACAATGAGCAGTTCTTC. Translation: CASGLVLGGRAYNEQFF. The full variable domain, its missing parts supplied by reference TRBV12-5 and TRBJ2-1, is DARVTQTPRHKVTEMGQEVTMRCQPILGHNTVFWYRQTMMQGLELLAYFRNRAPLDDSGMPKDRFSAEMPDATLATLKIQPSEPRDSAVYFCASGLVLGGRAYNEQFFGPGTRLTVL.

The chain has TRBV15 and TRBJ2-1; the match to TRBD2 covers 8 bases. CDR1 is LNHNV and CDR2 is YYDKDF in the germline V gene (reference sequence). V lost 0 bases, J lost 2 bases, and 3 bases stayed unmatched. The CDR3 has 16 residues. The CDR3 spells CATSRELAGPYNEQFF. The CDR3 region has the DNA TGTGCCACCAGCAGAGAGCTAGCGGGCCCCTACAATGAGCAGTTCTTC.

In this sample, this clone turned up once. This rearrangement joins TRBV24-1 to TRBJ2-1; 9 bases match TRBD2. CDR1 and CDR2 from the germline V gene are KGHDR and SFDVKD. The CDR3 has 16 amino acids. V was clipped by 2 bases and J by 4 bases; unmatched bases: 5. Here the CDR3 reads CATSDSASGKYNEQFF. The CDR3 DNA sequence: TGTGCCACCAGTGATTCGGCTAGCGGGAAGTACAATGAGCAGTTCTTC.

The rearrangement links TRBV10-1 to TRBJ2-7; 9 bases are shared with TRBD1. CDR1 and CDR2 from the germline V gene are WNHNN and SYGVQD (reference sequence). With 3 bases clipped from V and 3 bases from J, the junction kept 12 bases outside the gene matches. The CDR3 is 17 amino acids. The CDR3 spells CASSDVGSRTGVYEQYF. For the CDR3, the DNA is TGCGCCAGCAGTGATGTAGGGAGCCGGACAGGGGTCTACGAGCAGTACTTC.

The V and J genes are TRBV5-1 and TRBJ2-2; D is perhaps TRBD1 (6 bases). CDR3 length equals 15 residues. Germline CDR1 reads SGHRS; CDR2 reads YFSETQ. V lost 4 bases and J 6 bases, leaving 16 bases between the germline ends. The CDR3 nucleotides are TGCGCCAGCAGCGTGTCACAGGGAAGGGCCGGGGAGCTGTTTTTT. Protein: CASSVSQGRAGELFF.

CDR3 loop: CASRGTWDIRYEQYF. Written as DNA, the CDR3 is TGTGCCAGCAGAGGCACATGGGACATCCGCTACGAGCAGTACTTC. The gene calls are TRBV6-5 and TRBJ2-7; possibly TRBD1 for D (6 bases). Germline-derived CDR1 and CDR2 are MNHEY and SVGAGI. V lost 6 bases, J lost 3 bases, and 18 bases lay in between. The CDR3 totals 15 residues.